This is a list of T cell receptor beta chains from one sample in a study of T cells after somatic rescue of genetic block. The repertoire was sequenced with immunoSEQ multiplex PCR; TCRdb's copy has only in-frame clones and lacks some. The sample lists tens of thousands of clones; roughly 93% were seen once. Sequencing was carried out using peripheral blood mononuclear cells (PBMCs). The receptors come from a man under 40. The CDR3 runs from the conserved cysteine through the conserved F or W. The D gene is left open where the match is weak. Only some rows state a clone size, as once, few, many or a class for expanded clones.

D	size	J	V	CDR3	DNA
-	-	TRBJ1-1	TRBV27	CASSSPGLNTEAFF	TGTGCCAGCAGTTCCCCAGGGTTGAACACTGAAGCTTTCTTT
-	-	TRBJ2-7	TRBV6-6	CASSYFGGLSYEQYF	TGTGCCAGCAGTTATTTCGGGGGCCTCTCCTACGAGCAGTACTTC
-	-	TRBJ2-3	TRBV19	CASSIGRGPADTQYF	TGTGCCAGTAGTATAGGTCGGGGGCCCGCAGATACGCAGTATTTT
-	-	TRBJ2-1	TRBV7-9	CASSLPRSYARGGDEQFF	TGTGCCAGCAGCTTGCCACGCTCCTATGCGCGGGGCGGAGATGAGCAGTTCTTC
-	-	TRBJ2-2	TRBV18	CASSPSRYAGELFF	TGTGCCAGCTCACCAAGCCGGTACGCCGGGGAGCTGTTTTTT
TRBD1	-	TRBJ2-2	TRBV7-9	CASSAPGQGATGELFF	TGTGCCAGCAGCGCGCCCGGACAGGGGGCGACCGGGGAGCTGTTTTTT
-	once	TRBJ2-7	TRBV6-6	CASSYEHTHEQYF	TGTGCCAGCAGTTACGAACATACCCACGAGCAGTACTTC
-	-	TRBJ2-7	TRBV19	CASSGRPSSYEQYF	TGTGCCAGTAGTGGCAGGCCTAGCTCCTACGAGCAGTACTTC
TRBD2	-	TRBJ2-7	TRBV9	CASSVAGLAGDYEQYF	TGTGCCAGCAGCGTAGCGGGACTAGCGGGAGACTACGAGCAGTACTTC
-	once	TRBJ2-4	TRBV4-1	CASSPRGAYGQNIQYF	TGCGCCAGCAGCCCCCGCGGGGCGTACGGCCAAAACATTCAGTACTTC
-	-	TRBJ2-5	TRBV9	CASSVGPVWAKETQYF	TGTGCCAGCAGCGTAGGACCCGTGTGGGCTAAAGAGACCCAGTACTTC
TRBD1	few	TRBJ1-5	TRBV6-1	CASSDSGRGYDQPQHF	TGTGCCAGCAGTGATTCCGGCAGGGGGTATGATCAGCCCCAGCATTTT
TRBD1	-	TRBJ2-2	TRBV15	CATSRDLGTGSPGELFF	TGTGCCACCAGCAGAGATCTAGGGACAGGGTCCCCCGGGGAGCTGTTTTTT
TRBD1	-	TRBJ1-1	TRBV9	CASSSLAPGGATEAFF	TGTGCCAGCAGCTCTCTAGCCCCAGGGGGCGCGACTGAAGCTTTCTTT
-	-	TRBJ2-4	TRBV28	CASSFHRGRNIQYF	TGTGCCAGCAGTTTTCATAGGGGCAGGAACATTCAGTACTTC
-	-	TRBJ2-2	TRBV28	CASGSIGGTGELFF	TGTGCCAGCGGATCCATTGGGGGCACCGGGGAGCTGTTTTTT
-	-	TRBJ1-5	TRBV27	CASTEAGGDGNQPQHF	TGTGCCAGCACCGAGGCGGGGGGGGATGGCAATCAGCCCCAGCATTTT
TRBD1	-	TRBJ1-3	TRBV5-4	CASSEPQGAGNTIYF	TGTGCCAGCAGCGAACCTCAGGGGGCTGGAAACACCATATATTTT
-	-	TRBJ1-1	TRBV7-9	CASSLDKWVMNTEAFF	TGTGCCAGCAGCTTGGACAAGTGGGTGATGAACACTGAAGCTTTCTTT
-	-	TRBJ2-5	TRBV27	CASSLARQETQYF	TGTGCCAGCAGTTTAGCGCGACAAGAGACCCAGTACTTC
TRBD1	-	TRBJ2-7	TRBV11-2	CASSARDRVHEQYF	TGTGCCAGCAGCGCCCGGGACAGGGTCCACGAGCAGTACTTC